This T cell receptor (beta chain) was recorded in a study of cytomegalovirus exposure and HLA in healthy donors. CDR3 length: 13 amino acids. With 1 base removed from V and 13 bases from J, the gap between germline ends came to 16 bases. Germline values: CDR1 MGHRA, CDR2 YSYEKL. The PCR was carried out with 60 Vbeta primers and 13 Jbeta primers. TCRdb's table, derived via immunoSEQ multiplex PCR, lists solely in-frame clones and lacks some. Of 210,000 or so clones listed, 77% are singletons. V gene TRBV4-1 combines with J gene TRBJ1-2, with D unclear. The sample was PBMCs. The TCR was taken from an older woman in good health and CMV-seropositive. CDR3 nucleotides: TGCGCCAGCAGCCAAGTAAAGCCCGGTTTGTTCACCTTC. Encoded protein: CASSQVKPGLFTF.